The rows below give T cell receptor beta chains drawn from one sample of a study of blood T cell repertoires in COVID-19. Sequencing was performed with immunoSEQ multiplex PCR; in TCRdb, only in-frame clones are kept and a portion is missing. The sample contains 300,000 to 400,000 clones, more than 75% of which appear only once. Sample: PBMCs or T cells enriched from blood (not recorded which). The receptors were gathered from a woman aged 25-40 years with acute COVID-19. Each CDR3 is given with its conserved first and last residue. D genes are given only for firm matches. Size values are once, few and many counts, or a class for expanded clones, and some rows have none.

NA	TRBJ1-5	TRBV27	NA	CASSLTGQSQPQHF	TGTGCCAGCAGTTTAACAGGGCAGAGTCAGCCCCAGCATTTT
NA	TRBJ1-6	TRBV19	NA	CASSLNGDSPLHF	TGTGCCAGTAGCCTAAACGGTGATTCACCCCTCCACTTT
NA	TRBJ1-2	TRBV2	TRBD1	CASRTGTGALLYGYTF	TGTGCCAGCAGGACCGGGACAGGTGCCCTTCTCTATGGCTACACCTTC
NA	TRBJ1-4	TRBV4-2	NA	CASSQVLSGGVWKLFF	TGTGCCAGCAGCCAAGTCCTTTCCGGGGGGGTATGGAAACTGTTTTTT
NA	TRBJ1-3	TRBV4-3	NA	CASSQERIQAFNTIYF	TGCGCCAGCAGCCAAGAGAGGATACAGGCCTTTAACACCATATATTTT
NA	TRBJ1-2	TRBV6-5	NA	CASNRGGQGYGYTF	TGTGCCAGCAACCGGGGGGGTCAGGGCTATGGCTACACCTTC
NA	TRBJ2-2	TRBV2	TRBD1	CASRPTGALLRTGELFF	TGTGCCAGCAGACCGACAGGGGCCCTTTTAAGGACCGGGGAGCTGTTTTTT
NA	TRBJ2-2	TRBV5-5	TRBD1	CASSLLLHTGGHGELFF	TGTGCCAGCAGCTTGCTACTTCACACAGGGGGCCACGGGGAGCTGTTTTTT
NA	TRBJ2-7	TRBV6-6	TRBD1	CAIAQGVRNEQYF	TGTGCCATCGCACAGGGGGTAAGAAACGAGCAGTACTTC
NA	TRBJ2-1	TRBV27	NA	CASSLSRGVYNEQFF	TGTGCCAGCAGTCTATCCAGGGGGGTCTACAATGAGCAGTTCTTC
NA	TRBJ2-1	TRBV6-2/TRBV6-3	NA	CASSFDSYNEQFF	TGTGCCAGCAGTTTCGACAGCTACAATGAGCAGTTCTTC
NA	TRBJ1-1	TRBV19	NA	CASSALGSVTEAFF	TGTGCCAGTAGTGCTTTAGGCAGCGTTACTGAAGCTTTCTTT
once	TRBJ1-1	TRBV7-9	NA	CASSLSGGQYENTEAFF	TGTGCCAGCAGCTTATCCGGGGGGCAGTACGAGAACACTGAAGCTTTCTTT
NA	TRBJ1-2	TRBV20-1	NA	CSASVPARRVSDYGYTF	TGCAGTGCTAGTGTTCCGGCGCGGAGGGTATCCGACTATGGCTACACCTTC
NA	TRBJ1-1	TRBV2	TRBD1	CASRTTGALNTEAFF	TGTGCCAGCAGAACAACAGGGGCGTTGAACACTGAAGCTTTCTTT
NA	TRBJ1-2	TRBV6-5	TRBD1	CASAKGGRGYTF	TGTGCCAGCGCCAAAGGGGGCCGGGGCTACACCTTC
NA	TRBJ1-4	TRBV10-2	TRBD1	CASRLQGGHEKLFF	TGCGCCAGCAGACTACAGGGGGGACATGAAAAACTGTTTTTT
NA	TRBJ2-7	TRBV6-1	TRBD2	CASSGGLPPGQYF	TGTGCCAGCAGTGGGGGACTACCACCGGGGCAGTACTTC
NA	TRBJ1-2	TRBV11-3	TRBD1	CASSLAGDRAFDGYTF	TGTGCCAGCAGCTTAGCGGGGGACAGGGCGTTCGATGGCTACACCTTC
NA	TRBJ2-3	TRBV7-6	TRBD2	CASSPGRGGTDTQYF	TGTGCCAGCAGCCCCGGCCGCGGGGGGACAGATACGCAGTATTTT
NA	TRBJ2-5	TRBV6-5	NA	CASSRTLTRMQTQYF	TGTGCCAGCAGTCGAACCTTGACTAGAATGCAGACCCAGTACTTC
NA	TRBJ2-7	TRBV12-3/TRBV12-4	NA	CASSLARDEQYF	TGTGCCAGCAGTTTAGCGAGGGACGAGCAGTACTTC
few	TRBJ2-7	TRBV7-2	NA	CASSLDQKYYEQYF	TGTGCCAGCAGCTTAGATCAGAAGTACTACGAGCAGTACTTC
NA	TRBJ1-4	TRBV7-2	NA	CASSVTSGRGEKLFF	TGTGCCAGCAGCGTGACCTCCGGGCGGGGTGAAAAACTGTTTTTT
NA	TRBJ1-1	TRBV2	TRBD1	CASRTGWGTEAFF	TGTGCCAGCAGGACAGGGTGGGGCACTGAAGCTTTCTTT
NA	TRBJ1-2	TRBV30	TRBD1	CAWSARGQGAQLYGYTF	TGTGCCTGGAGTGCCCGTGGACAGGGGGCGCAGTTGTATGGCTACACCTTC
NA	TRBJ1-2	TRBV10-1	NA	CASSESTVGERKTGNYGYTF	TGCGCCAGCAGTGAGTCTACTGTAGGAGAGAGAAAGACGGGGAACTATGGCTACACCTTC
NA	TRBJ1-3	TRBV9	NA	CASSVGGAYSGNTIYF	TGTGCCAGCAGCGTTGGAGGGGCCTACTCTGGAAACACCATATATTTT
NA	TRBJ2-3	TRBV27	NA	CASSFEGVYTDTQYF	TGTGCCAGCAGTTTTGAGGGAGTATACACAGATACGCAGTATTTT